This is a list of T cell receptor beta chains from one sample in a study of shared clonotypes between healthy human individuals. The protocol was immunoSEQ multiplex PCR, while the TCRdb copy is restricted to in-frame clones and leaves out a portion. The sample includes 450,000 to 500,000 clones, about 78% of them seen just once. The source material was PBMCs. These receptor sequences come from a middle-aged woman in good health. Some clones in this sample may be carry-over from other donors' samples. Both conserved end residues are part of each CDR3.

j_call: TRBJ1-1; cdr3_length: 18; v_call: TRBV1; cdr3_aa: CTSSQGGTGGLPNTEAFF
j_call: TRBJ1-5; cdr3_length: 16; v_call: TRBV19; cdr3_aa: CASTPTDDYSNQPQHF
j_call: NA; cdr3_length: 12; v_call: TRBV7-2; cdr3_aa: CASSQDSYEQYF
j_call: TRBJ2-1; cdr3_length: 16; v_call: TRBV4-1; cdr3_aa: CASSHLTRSSYNEQFF
j_call: TRBJ2-7; cdr3_length: 16; v_call: TRBV4-1; cdr3_aa: CASSQDLGTTWGEQYF
j_call: TRBJ2-7; cdr3_length: 14; v_call: TRBV18; cdr3_aa: CASSPIAGGGEQYF
j_call: TRBJ2-2; cdr3_length: 15; v_call: TRBV19; cdr3_aa: CASSIEGTEAGELFF
j_call: TRBJ1-2; cdr3_length: 14; v_call: TRBV15; cdr3_aa: CATSSMATDYGYTF
j_call: TRBJ2-3; cdr3_length: 17; v_call: TRBV11-3; cdr3_aa: CASSTGLAGGSTDTQYF
j_call: TRBJ2-3; cdr3_length: 15; v_call: TRBV7-3; cdr3_aa: CASSFSSGRSDTQYF
j_call: TRBJ1-2; cdr3_length: 13; v_call: TRBV6-6; cdr3_aa: CASSYSDTGGYTF
j_call: TRBJ1-2; cdr3_length: 14; v_call: TRBV2; cdr3_aa: CASGEADRIYGYTF
j_call: TRBJ2-7; cdr3_length: 14; v_call: TRBV7-2; cdr3_aa: CASSLWAIKDEQYF
j_call: TRBJ2-5; cdr3_length: 15; v_call: TRBV29-1; cdr3_aa: CSSRLAGGPGETQYF
j_call: NA; cdr3_length: 14; v_call: TRBV5-6; cdr3_aa: CASSPDRISYEQYF
j_call: TRBJ1-3; cdr3_length: 16; v_call: TRBV18; cdr3_aa: CASSPIATGVGNTIYF
j_call: TRBJ2-5; cdr3_length: 17; v_call: TRBV7-5; cdr3_aa: CARSLEGRDRGLETQYF
j_call: TRBJ2-2; cdr3_length: 14; v_call: TRBV19; cdr3_aa: CASSSTVFTGELFF
j_call: TRBJ2-1; cdr3_length: 16; v_call: TRBV28; cdr3_aa: CASLPLSGSSYNEQFF
j_call: TRBJ2-7; cdr3_length: 14; v_call: TRBV11-2; cdr3_aa: CASSLAGILYEQYF
j_call: TRBJ1-3; cdr3_length: 17; v_call: TRBV4-1; cdr3_aa: CASSQGAVRGPRNTIYF
j_call: TRBJ1-4; cdr3_length: 14; v_call: TRBV27; cdr3_aa: CASRETGRNEKLFF
j_call: TRBJ1-2; cdr3_length: 13; v_call: TRBV5-6; cdr3_aa: CASSSTGHYGYTF
j_call: TRBJ2-7; cdr3_length: 14; v_call: TRBV5-1; cdr3_aa: CASTPGVGSYEQYF
j_call: TRBJ2-1; cdr3_length: 15; v_call: TRBV6-1; cdr3_aa: CASSNAGTGVNEQFF
j_call: TRBJ2-2; cdr3_length: 16; v_call: TRBV27; cdr3_aa: CASSLRATGNTGELFF
j_call: TRBJ2-7; cdr3_length: 15; v_call: TRBV5-8; cdr3_aa: CASSLGLAGVSEQYF
j_call: TRBJ2-7; cdr3_length: 14; v_call: TRBV28; cdr3_aa: CASNGRDFLYEQYF
j_call: TRBJ1-5; cdr3_length: 17; v_call: TRBV4-2; cdr3_aa: CASSQVVSREGNQPQHF
j_call: TRBJ1-2; cdr3_length: 12; v_call: TRBV2; cdr3_aa: CASTSGSYGYTF
j_call: TRBJ1-1; cdr3_length: 14; v_call: TRBV29-1; cdr3_aa: CSVESQGVNTEAFF
j_call: TRBJ2-4; cdr3_length: 16; v_call: TRBV28; cdr3_aa: CASSSGGSSGKNIQYF
j_call: TRBJ2-1; cdr3_length: 17; v_call: TRBV7-6; cdr3_aa: CASSLADSSGADNEQFF
j_call: TRBJ2-1; cdr3_length: 16; v_call: TRBV5-4; cdr3_aa: CASSLGLAGAYNEQFF
j_call: TRBJ2-1; cdr3_length: 19; v_call: TRBV7-2; cdr3_aa: CASSLVRLAGRGSYNEQFF
j_call: TRBJ2-7; cdr3_length: 23; v_call: TRBV27; cdr3_aa: CASSAGTGLLGTSGSSLAYEQYF
j_call: TRBJ2-6; cdr3_length: 15; v_call: TRBV2; cdr3_aa: CASSPDISGANVLTF
j_call: TRBJ2-1; cdr3_length: 15; v_call: TRBV5-1; cdr3_aa: CASSRPGQGWGEQFF
j_call: TRBJ2-1; cdr3_length: 14; v_call: TRBV2; cdr3_aa: CASTRAGDVSEQFF
j_call: TRBJ2-5; cdr3_length: 14; v_call: TRBV9; cdr3_aa: CASSRGQGSETQYF
j_call: TRBJ1-2; cdr3_length: 12; v_call: TRBV7-9; cdr3_aa: CASSSQQYGYTF
j_call: TRBJ1-2; cdr3_length: 15; v_call: TRBV11-2; cdr3_aa: CASSLDPTANYGYTF
j_call: TRBJ2-7; cdr3_length: 16; v_call: TRBV11-2; cdr3_aa: CASSLRRTQTSYEQYF
j_call: TRBJ2-3; cdr3_length: 13; v_call: TRBV18; cdr3_aa: CASSPLSTDTQYF
j_call: TRBJ2-5; cdr3_length: 13; v_call: TRBV7-7; cdr3_aa: CASRSVGIETQYF